The 20 T cell receptor beta chains reported below all come from one sample, sequenced in a study of blood T cell repertoires in COVID-19. This table comes from immunoSEQ multiplex PCR, and its TCRdb copy is limited to in-frame clones, with some not included. The sample contains 80,000 to 95,000 clones, around 84% of which appear only once. The specimen was peripheral blood. The receptors stem from a woman older than 75 in a cohort sampled during active or convalescent COVID-19.

A few counts support this clone. The chain employs TRBV5-1 and TRBJ1-1, with 7 bases aligning to TRBD1. Germline V gives CDR1 SGHRS, CDR2 YFSETQ. The trim removed 3 bases at V and 4 bases at J, leaving 6 bases unmatched. The CDR3 totals 14 residues. The CDR3 here is CASSSSGTVTEAFF. The CDR3 DNA follows: TGCGCCAGCAGCTCCTCCGGGACAGTCACTGAAGCTTTCTTT.

The chain carries TRBV6-1 and TRBJ2-2; D unclear. This CDR3 contains 14 residues. Germline V gene data show CDR1 as MNHNS and CDR2 as SASEGT. V was clipped by 3 bases and J by 1 base, with 6 bases between them. The CDR3 bases are TGTGCCAGCAGTGACCGGAGGAACACCGGGGAGCTGTTTTTT. It specifies CASSDRRNTGELFF.

Concerning this clone: One junction end disagrees with the germline gene, perhaps due to a read error. CDR3 loop: CASSLEGQSGTPLHF. CDR3 bases: TGTGCCAGCAGCCTAGAGGGACAGTCGGGGACACCCCTCCACTTT. The gene calls are TRBV11-3 and TRBJ1-6; 7 bases are a match to TRBD1. This CDR3 contains 15 residues. CDR1 and CDR2 from the germline V gene are SGHNT and YENEEA.

The rearrangement joins TRBV7-9 to TRBJ2-1; D possibly corresponds to TRBD2 (6 bases). CDR3 length: 15 amino acids. Trimming pared 2 bases from V and 4 bases from J, leaving 12 bases between. CDR1 is SEHNR and CDR2 is FQNEAQ in the germline V gene (reference sequence). CDR3 nucleotide sequence: TGTGCCAGCAGCTTAAATAGCGGAGGATACAATGAGCAGTTCTTC. It encodes CASSLNSGGYNEQFF.

The chain recombines TRBV19 with TRBJ1-2; the match to TRBD1 covers 9 bases. The V segment lost 7 bases and the J segment 2 bases; nucleotides outside the gene matches: 8. CDR1 is LNHDA and CDR2 is SQIVND in the germline V gene (reference sequence). CDR3 length: 15 residues. CDR3 nucleotides: TGTGCCAGTATTTCAACAGGGGGCCGAAACTATGGCTACACCTTC. It codes for CASISTGGRNYGYTF.

The chain is built from TRBV19 and TRBJ2-7; 10 bases match TRBD1. Germline loops: CDR1 LNHDA, CDR2 SQIVND (reference sequence). J lost 2 bases, V lost 1 base, and 2 bases had no gene match. The length of the CDR3 is 15 residues. CDR3 in amino acids: CASSIGGTGAYEQYF. CDR3 sequence (DNA): TGTGCCAGTAGTATAGGCGGGACAGGGGCCTACGAGCAGTACTTC.

This chain uses TRBV6-6 with TRBJ2-3; 9 nucleotides line up with TRBD2. Losses at the gene ends were 0 bases for V and 2 bases for J; bases not matched to a gene: 3. Germline loops: CDR1 MNHNY, CDR2 SVGAGI (reference sequence). This CDR3 has 16 residues. CDR3 residues: CASSYSVAGDTDTQYF. The CDR3 DNA reads as TGTGCCAGCAGTTACTCAGTAGCGGGAGACACAGATACGCAGTATTTT.

The gene calls are TRBV5-1 and TRBJ2-2, with a tentative D call TRBD1 (5 bases). The CDR3 totals 12 residues. The V end was cut by 6 bases, the J end by 5 bases, with 8 bases between. Germline values: CDR1 SGHRS, CDR2 YFSETQ. This CDR3 is CASTQGTGELFF. Here the CDR3 DNA reads TGCGCCAGCACCCAGGGAACCGGGGAGCTGTTTTTT.

This clone was picked up one time. J is TRBJ2-1 and V is TRBV9; D ambiguous. Trimming took 0 bases from V and 12 from J, leaving 22 bases between them. The CDR3 contains 16 residues. Germline CDR1 reads SGDLS; CDR2 reads YYNGEE. The CDR3 DNA reads as TGTGCCAGCAGCGTAGGTGGTACACACCGCAATGACTGGCAGTTCTTC. The encoded protein is CASSVGGTHRNDWQFF.

The V gene is TRBV12-3 or TRBV12-4, the J gene TRBJ1-5; D is possibly TRBD1 (5 bases). The CDR3 is 13 residues long. Trimming took off 8 bases at V and 4 bases at J, with 12 bases between the two ends. CDR3 region: CASGRGGNQPQHF. The DNA for the CDR3 is TGTGCCAGCGGGAGGGGAGGGAATCAGCCCCAGCATTTT.

The chain couples TRBV5-1 to TRBJ2-3; 8 bases are shared with TRBD2. V gave up 0 bases and J gave up 9 bases; unmatched junction bases: 3. Germline loops: CDR1 SGHRS, CDR2 YFSETQ. CDR3 size: 13 residues. This CDR3 reads CASSLAGRETQYF. Here the CDR3 DNA reads TGCGCCAGCAGCTTGGCCGGGAGGGAGACGCAGTATTTT.

The rearrangement links TRBV1 to TRBJ1-5; TRBD1, the table's D call, lacks a check against the DNA. TRBV1 is annotated as a pseudogene. The CDR3 runs 14 residues. As DNA, the CDR3 is TGCACCAGCAGCCCGGGACAGGGGAATCAGCCCCAGCATTTT. It specifies CTSSPGQGNQPQHF.

This clone has only one observation. The chain uses TRBV6-2 or TRBV6-3 and TRBJ1-2; possible D gene TRBD1, 6 bases. The CDR3 totals 14 residues. Germline CDR1 is MNHEY and CDR2 is SVGEGT. V dropped 0 bases and J dropped 5 bases, with 10 bases sitting between them. The CDR3 sequence: CASSYSGTIYGYTF. CDR3 DNA: TGTGCCAGCAGTTACTCTGGGACAATTTATGGCTACACCTTC.

The V and J genes are TRBV19 and TRBJ2-7; TRBD1 is a possible D gene (6 bases). Germline V gene lookup returns CDR1 LNHDA and CDR2 SQIVND (reference sequence). This CDR3 spans 15 amino acids. V lost 4 bases, J lost 5 bases, and 18 bases lay in between. CDR3 coding DNA: TGTGCCAGTAGTAGCGGACAGTCTCTAGTCGACGAGCAGTACTTC. Its translation: CASSSGQSLVDEQYF.

CDR3 residues: CASSPGTSGPYEQYF. The DNA for the CDR3 is TGTGCCAGCAGCCCGGGGACTAGCGGACCCTACGAGCAGTACTTC. The chain uses TRBV13 and TRBJ2-7; 11 nucleotides match TRBD2. Germline V gene lookup returns CDR1 PRHDT and CDR2 FYEKMQ (reference sequence). V gave up 5 bases and J gave up 2 bases; unmatched junction bases: 5. CDR3 size: 15 residues. Filled out from reference TRBV13 and TRBJ2-7, the complete variable domain reads AAGVIQSPRHLIKEKRETATLKCYPIPRHDTVYWYQQGPGQDPQFLISFYEKMQSDKGSIPDRFSAQQFSDYHSELNMSSLELGDSALYFCASSPGTSGPYEQYFGPGTRLTVT.

This chain uses TRBV9 with TRBJ2-7; 10 nucleotides align to TRBD2. With V trimmed by 1 base and J by 2 bases, 0 bases remained unmatched. Per germline, CDR1 SGDLS and CDR2 YYNGEE. The CDR3 is made up of 14 amino acids. The CDR3 sequence is CASSVSGRAYEQYF. The DNA of the CDR3 is TGTGCCAGCAGCGTAAGCGGGAGGGCCTACGAGCAGTACTTC. Supplemented by reference TRBV9 and TRBJ2-7, the full variable domain reads DSGVTQTPKHLITATGQRVTLRCSPRSGDLSVYWYQQSLDQGLQFLIQYYNGEERAKGNILERFSAQQFPDLHSELNLSSLELGDSALYFCASSVSGRAYEQYFGPGTRLTVT.

The chain recombines TRBV20-1 with TRBJ1-1; D remains ambiguous. The germline V gene has CDR1 DFQATT and CDR2 SNEGSKA (reference sequence). Between the trimmed V and J ends, which lost 5 bases and 0 bases, there was a span of 4 bases. The CDR3 is 11 amino acids. The CDR3 is CSAPVNTEAFF. The CDR3 region has the DNA TGCAGTGCTCCAGTGAACACTGAAGCTTTCTTT.

The J gene is TRBJ2-3, the V gene TRBV10-2; 9 positions match TRBD1. Unmatched junction bases numbered 10, after V lost 2 bases and J lost 4 bases. The germline V gene has CDR1 WSHSY and CDR2 SAAADI. The CDR3 extends over 17 amino acids. The CDR3 DNA follows: TGCGCCAGCAGTGAGCTAAGGGACAGGGTAGGGTCAGATACGCAGTATTTT. It encodes CASSELRDRVGSDTQYF.

The sample holds one count of this clone. The genes are TRBV5-1 and TRBJ2-1; TRBD2 matches at 7 bases. The germline CDR1 and CDR2 sequences are SGHRS and YFSETQ. V was pared by 0 bases and J by 7 bases, with 7 bases of the junction left unmatched. This CDR3 spans 15 amino acids. CDR3 amino acids: CASSLGEGHWNEQFF. The CDR3 nucleotides are TGCGCCAGCAGCTTGGGGGAGGGCCACTGGAATGAGCAGTTCTTC.

J is TRBJ2-5 and V is TRBV11-2; D is undetermined. Germline CDR1 is SGHAT and CDR2 is FQNNGV. V gave up 2 bases and J gave up 1 base, with 8 bases separating them. This CDR3 comprises 14 residues. The CDR3 coding sequence is TGTGCCAGCAGCTTATATGGCCTCCAAGAGACCCAGTACTTC. It codes for CASSLYGLQETQYF.